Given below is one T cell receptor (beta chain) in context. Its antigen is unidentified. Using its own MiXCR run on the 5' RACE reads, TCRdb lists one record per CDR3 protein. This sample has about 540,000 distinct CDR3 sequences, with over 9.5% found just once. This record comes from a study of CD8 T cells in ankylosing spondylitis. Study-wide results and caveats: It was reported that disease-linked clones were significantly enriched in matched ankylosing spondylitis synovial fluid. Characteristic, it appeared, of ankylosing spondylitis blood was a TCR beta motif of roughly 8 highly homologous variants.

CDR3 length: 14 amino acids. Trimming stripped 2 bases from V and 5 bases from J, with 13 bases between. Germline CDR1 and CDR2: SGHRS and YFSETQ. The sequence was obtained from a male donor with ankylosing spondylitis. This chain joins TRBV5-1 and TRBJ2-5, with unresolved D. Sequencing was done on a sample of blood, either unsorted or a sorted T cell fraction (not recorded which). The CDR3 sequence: CASSLQSVGETQYF. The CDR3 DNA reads TGCGCCAGCAGCTTACAATCGGTAGGGGAGACCCAGTACTTC.